The 17 T cell receptor beta chains below were found in one sample sequenced in a study of T cell repertoires in cytomegalovirus infection. TCRdb recomputed calls from the reads with MiXCR, one row per CDR3 protein. The sample contains more than 85,000 distinct CDR3 sequences, more than 20% of which appear only once. The source material was CD8+ T cells from PBMCs. The receptors stem from a human donor in good health (CMV status not recorded). Some clones in this sample may be carry-over from other donors' samples.

The J gene is TRBJ2-7, the V gene TRBV6-5, with 13 nucleotides matching TRBD2. This CDR3 comprises 16 residues. The trim removed 6 bases at V and 5 bases at J, leaving 10 bases unmatched. Germline V gene lookup returns CDR1 MNHEY and CDR2 SVGAGI. CDR3 loop: CASSSRGTSGTNEQYF. CDR3 DNA sequence: TGTGCCAGCAGCTCTCGAGGGACTAGCGGGACCAACGAGCAGTACTTC.

This chain links TRBV20-1 with TRBJ2-7; perhaps TRBD1 as D (5 bases). The CDR3 is 15 residues long. The germline gives CDR1 DFQATT, CDR2 SNEGSKA (reference sequence). The germline V and J ends were trimmed by 3 bases and 4 bases, with 19 bases remaining between them. The CDR3 DNA sequence: TGCAGTGCTAGGGACATGGCGAACAACCCTTACGAGCAGTACTTC. It translates to CSARDMANNPYEQYF.

This clonotype appeared a few times. The rearrangement joins TRBV5-4 to TRBJ2-1; 7 bases align to TRBD2. The V gene's germline CDR1 is SGHNT and CDR2 YYREEE (reference sequence). V was pared by 4 bases and J by 10 bases, with 2 bases of the junction left unmatched. The CDR3 length is 11 residues. The CDR3 here is CASSGLEEQFF. DNA for the CDR3: TGTGCCAGCAGCGGACTAGAAGAGCAGTTCTTC.

The rearrangement uses TRBV5-5 and TRBJ2-3, with D perhaps matching TRBD2 (6 bases). CDR3 length: 13 residues. V was pared by 4 bases and J by 6 bases, with 12 bases between. Germline V CDR1 and CDR2: SGHKS, YYEKEE (reference sequence). CDR3 amino acids: CASSPPGRDTQYF. The DNA of the CDR3 is TGTGCCAGCAGCCCCCCTGGGAGGGATACGCAGTATTTT. Filled out from reference TRBV5-5 and TRBJ2-3, the complete variable domain reads DAGVTQSPTHLIKTRGQQVTLRCSPISGHKSVSWYQQVLGQGPQFIFQYYEKEERGRGNFPDRFSARQFPNYSSELNVNALLLGDSALYLCASSPPGRDTQYFGPGTRLTVL.

This clonotype has a count of ten or more. The rearrangement links TRBV4-3 to TRBJ1-2, with 9 bases fitting TRBD1. The CDR3 is made up of 14 amino acids. Germline V gene lookup returns CDR1 LGHNA and CDR2 YSLEER. J gave up 5 bases and V 3 bases, and 4 bases lay outside the gene matches. This CDR3 reads CASSQGQGEYGYTF. CDR3 in DNA: TGCGCCAGCAGCCAGGGACAGGGAGAATATGGCTACACCTTC.

This clonotype showed up just once. The gene calls are TRBV30 and TRBJ2-6; possible D gene TRBD2, 5 bases. The V gene's germline CDR1 is GTSNPN and CDR2 SVGIG (reference sequence). The CDR3 has 15 residues. The V and J ends lost 0 bases and 2 bases respectively, with 8 bases between them. CDR3 residues: CAWSVGVPGANVLTF. The CDR3 coding sequence is TGTGCCTGGAGTGTCGGGGTCCCTGGGGCCAACGTCCTGACTTTC.

The chain employs TRBV30 and TRBJ1-2; TRBD1 agrees at 8 bases. Germline CDR1 GTSNPN, CDR2 SVGIG (reference sequence). V lost 8 bases and J lost 5; bases outside the gene matches: 19. The CDR3 is made up of 16 amino acids. The CDR3: CAAPNDRGILGYGYTF. CDR3 DNA: TGTGCCGCCCCGAACGACAGGGGCATCCTGGGGTATGGCTACACCTTC.

This clonotype occurred a few times. The chain combines TRBV29-1 with TRBJ1-1; maybe TRBD1 (5 bases). From germline, CDR1 is SQVTM and CDR2 ANQGSEA. The CDR3 is 17 amino acids. The V end was cut by 0 bases, the J end by 1 base, with 18 bases between. The CDR3 DNA sequence: TGCAGCGTTGAAGATAGCCGCCGGGGGGTGGGGAACACTGAAGCTTTCTTT. Translating gives CSVEDSRRGVGNTEAFF.

The genes are TRBV3-1 and TRBJ1-1; a possible D gene is TRBD1 (5 bases). Germline lookup yields CDR1 LGHDT and CDR2 YNNKEL (reference sequence). Trimming took off 4 bases at V and 6 bases at J, with 18 bases between the two ends. CDR3 length: 15 residues. This CDR3 is CASSRQRAATPEAFF. The CDR3 bases are TGTGCCAGCAGCCGACAGAGGGCGGCGACCCCTGAAGCTTTCTTT.

The V and J genes are TRBV14 and TRBJ2-5; TRBD1 matches at 7 bases. Per germline, CDR1 SGHDN and CDR2 FVKESK. CDR3 length: 17 amino acids. Losses at the gene ends were 0 bases for V and 1 base for J; bases not matched to a gene: 8. The CDR3 spells CASSQDWTGQVQETQYF. The CDR3 bases are TGTGCCAGCAGCCAAGATTGGACAGGCCAGGTCCAAGAGACCCAGTACTTC.

Many counts were recorded for this clonotype. The CDR3 region is CASSEYTEAFF. CDR3 DNA: TGCGCCAGCAGTGAGTACACTGAAGCTTTCTTT. The chain has TRBV10-2 and TRBJ1-1; D gene uncertain. The V gene lost 1 base and the J gene lost 3 bases, with 0 bases spanning the gap. Germline CDR1 reads WSHSY; CDR2 reads SAAADI. The CDR3 extends over 11 amino acids.

The J gene is TRBJ2-1, the V gene TRBV7-3; D is perhaps TRBD1 (5 bases). This CDR3 contains 14 residues. CDR1 is SGHTA, CDR2 FQGTGA, per germline. The germline V and J ends were trimmed by 6 bases and 8 bases, with 17 bases remaining between them. DNA for the CDR3: TGTGCCAGCAGTCCAGGGCGGCCCGTCGATGAGCAGTTCTTC. This gives the protein CASSPGRPVDEQFF.

The CDR3 region is CSARVPTGELFF. CDR3 nucleotide sequence: TGCAGTGCTAGAGTACCCACCGGGGAGCTGTTTTTT. The gene calls are TRBV20-1 and TRBJ2-2; D is unresolved. The ends were cut back, 1 base at V and 4 bases at J, with 4 bases in the middle. The CDR3 is made up of 12 amino acids. The germline V gene encodes CDR1 DFQATT and CDR2 SNEGSKA (reference sequence).

This clonotype showed up just a few times. This sequence joins TRBV6-2 or TRBV6-3 and TRBJ2-3, with TRBD2 matching over 7 bases. Germline values: CDR1 MNHEY, CDR2 SVGEGT. V shed 8 bases and J 2 bases; nucleotides not matched to a gene: 13. The CDR3 is 16 amino acids. This CDR3 is CASAPLGGINTDTQYF. Written as DNA, the CDR3 is TGTGCCAGCGCCCCCCTCGGGGGGATCAACACAGATACGCAGTATTTT.

The chain is built from TRBV30 and TRBJ2-6, with unresolved D. V was trimmed by 0 bases and J by 4 bases, leaving 7 bases between them. CDR1 is GTSNPN, CDR2 SVGIG, per germline (reference sequence). The CDR3 sequence is 14 residues long. The DNA of the CDR3 is TGTGCCTGGAGTGTACTCTCCGGGGCCAACGTCCTGACTTTC. Protein product: CAWSVLSGANVLTF.

On this clonotype: The conserved phenylalanine or tryptophan is not found at the CDR3 terminus, so this likely reflects a read error. This sequence joins TRBV20-1 and TRBJ2-3; 8 bases map to TRBD1. V was pared by 8 bases and J by 0 bases, with 4 bases of the junction left unmatched. Germline V gives CDR1 DFQATT, CDR2 SNEGSKA (reference sequence). The CDR3 is 13 amino acids. Here the CDR3 DNA reads TGCAGTTGCTGGACAGGGAGCACAGATACGCAGTATTCT. It is translated as CSCWTGSTDTQYS.

Comment on this clonotype: This may stem from a read error, because a much larger clone lies one nucleotide away. The chain has TRBV7-2 and TRBJ2-3, with a tentative D call TRBD2 (5 bases). This CDR3 comprises 15 residues. The germline V gene encodes CDR1 SGHTA and CDR2 FQGNSA. CDR3 region: CASSLGASSRDMQYF. In DNA, the CDR3 is TGTGCCAGCAGCTTAGGGGCTAGCTCGAGGGATATGCAGTATTTT.